These 5 T cell receptor beta chains were sequenced from one sample in a study of blood T cells in healthy people across ages (dated by TCRdb to between 2014 and 2017). Library method: 5' RACE. Instrument on record: Illumina HiSeq 2500. A second PCR of roughly 7 to 11 cycles was run with a J-beta primer mix and a sample-barcoded 5' primer. TCRdb handled the public reads itself, with Q25 trimming in fastp and clone calling in MiXCR, and kept productive beta chains. For every CDR3 protein sequence, its rows merge into one entry that carries the most common genes and DNA. The sample table contains roughly 1,100,000 distinct CDR3 sequences; only one count was recorded for 25% of them. The ten most abundant clones make up about 0.69% of the sample. The same data also went into a second study, on T cells of mothers and their children.

Specimen: blood. All receptors derive from a girl aged 2-9 years in good health.

The chain uses TRBV2 and TRBJ1-2, with D tentatively TRBD1 (5 bases). V was cut by 5 bases and J by 9 bases, with 16 bases left in between. The CDR3 contains 13 residues. Looked up from germline, CDR1 is SNHLY and CDR2 is FYNNEI. CDR3 sequence reads: CASSYTPPGRYTF. The DNA of the CDR3 is TGTGCCAGCAGTTACACCCCGCCGGGGCGCTACACCTTC.

The genes are TRBV7-9 and TRBJ2-7; the match to TRBD2 covers 11 bases. The CDR3 totals 18 residues. V was clipped by 5 bases and J by 5 bases; unmatched bases: 17. Germline lookup yields CDR1 SEHNR and CDR2 FQNEAQ (reference sequence). The CDR3 is CASSRSGGLGLAADEQYF. The CDR3 DNA reads TGTGCCAGCAGCCGCTCGGGCGGGTTGGGACTAGCGGCGGACGAGCAGTACTTC.

This clonotype came up a few times. The V gene is TRBV29-1, the J gene TRBJ2-2, with a weak D call TRBD1 (6 bases). CDR1 and CDR2 from the germline V gene are SQVTM and ANQGSEA. This CDR3 spans 17 amino acids. The CDR3 is CPTPGGQGCLFTGELFF. CDR3 sequence (DNA): TGCCCTACTCCGGGCGGCCAGGGGTGCTTGTTCACCGGGGAGCTGTTTTTT.

V and J are TRBV9 and TRBJ1-2; D unclear. CDR1 is SGDLS and CDR2 is YYNGEE in the germline V gene. Trimming left V 5 bases short and J 4 bases short, with 15 bases between. CDR3 length: 14 amino acids. CDR3 sequence: CASRHGGTTYGYTF. The CDR3 DNA reads as TGTGCCAGCAGGCATGGAGGAACCACCTATGGCTACACCTTC. The full variable domain, in which reference TRBV9 and TRBJ1-2 provide the parts outside the CDR3, is DSGVTQTPKHLITATGQRVTLRCSPRSGDLSVYWYQQSLDQGLQFLIQYYNGEERAKGNILERFSAQQFPDLHSELNLSSLELGDSALYFCASRHGGTTYGYTFGSGTRLTVV.

The CDR3 spells CASRETTGTNEKLFF. For the CDR3, the DNA is TGTGCCAGCAGGGAGACGACAGGGACTAATGAAAAACTGTTTTTT. V gene TRBV28 combines with J gene TRBJ1-4; TRBD1 matches at 7 bases. Per germline, CDR1 MDHEN and CDR2 SYDVKM. The trim removed 6 bases at V and 2 bases at J, leaving 6 bases unmatched. CDR3 length: 15 residues. The full variable domain, completed using reference TRBV28 and TRBJ1-4, is DVKVTQSSRYLVKRTGEKVFLECVQDMDHENMFWYRQDPGLGLRLIYFSYDVKMKEKGDIPEGYSVSREKKERFSLILESASTNQTSMYLCASRETTGTNEKLFFGSGTQLSVL.